One and the same sample provided the 8 T cell receptor beta chains below, sequenced in a study of cytomegalovirus exposure and HLA in healthy donors. Primers included in the PCR were 60 Vbeta and 13 Jbeta primers. Libraries were prepared by immunoSEQ multiplex PCR; TCRdb keeps only in-frame clonotypes and omits some of them. The sample carries about 110,000 clones, less than 70% recorded once. The sample consisted of PBMCs. Every receptor here comes from a woman aged 70-85 years in good health and CMV-seropositive.

The chain has TRBV7-9 and TRBJ2-1, with a tentative D call TRBD2 (5 bases). The germline CDR1 and CDR2 sequences are SEHNR and FQNEAQ (reference sequence). Trimming removed 2 bases from V and 8 bases from J, with 16 bases in between. The CDR3 runs to 15 residues. The CDR3 loop is CASSLLGSSTHEQFF. DNA for the CDR3: TGTGCCAGCAGCTTATTAGGGTCTAGCACCCATGAGCAGTTCTTC.

This rearrangement joins TRBV7-6 to TRBJ2-1; TRBD2 agrees at 12 bases. In germline, CDR1 is SGHVS, CDR2 FNYEAQ. The CDR3 loop spans 15 amino acids. With V trimmed by 7 bases and J by 5 bases, 6 bases remained unmatched. The CDR3: CASTELAGGNNEQFF. CDR3 DNA sequence: TGTGCCAGCACCGAGCTAGCGGGGGGGAACAATGAGCAGTTCTTC.

The chain has TRBV10-1 and TRBJ2-5; maybe TRBD2 (5 bases). Per the germline V gene, CDR1 is WNHNN and CDR2 is SYGVQD (reference sequence). This CDR3 comprises 14 residues. V was shortened by 0 bases and J by 9 bases, with 14 bases between the two germline ends. CDR3 nucleotide sequence: TGCGCCAGCAGTGAGTCGCGACTCTCAGCGGCCCAGTACTTC. Translating gives CASSESRLSAAQYF.

The chain couples TRBV27 to TRBJ2-1; TRBD2 matches 12 bases. The trim removed 7 bases at V and 0 bases at J, leaving 7 bases unmatched. Germline values: CDR1 MNHEY, CDR2 SMNVEV (reference sequence). The CDR3 spans 17 residues. CDR3 sequence (DNA): TGTGCCAGCACAGGACTAGCGGGGTTCCCCTCCTACAATGAGCAGTTCTTC. Translation gives CASTGLAGFPSYNEQFF.

The rearrangement uses TRBV18 and TRBJ1-5; 7 bases line up with TRBD1. From germline, CDR1 is KGHSH and CDR2 LQKENI. This CDR3 contains 15 residues. Unmatched junction bases numbered 6, after V lost 6 bases and J lost 1 base. The CDR3 sequence is CASSSRDRSNQPQHF. The CDR3 DNA reads as TGTGCCAGCTCGTCCCGGGACAGAAGCAATCAGCCCCAGCATTTT. The full variable domain, with the rest looked up from reference TRBV18 and TRBJ1-5, is NAGVMQNPRHLVRRRGQEARLRCSPMKGHSHVYWYRQLPEEGLKFMVYLQKENIIDESGMPKERFSAEFPKEGPSILRIQQVVRGDSAAYFCASSSRDRSNQPQHFGDGTRLSIL.

This clone was recorded a few times. The V gene is TRBV10-1, the J gene TRBJ1-4; D perhaps matches TRBD1 (6 bases). Germline CDR1 WNHNN, CDR2 SYGVQD (reference sequence). Trimming stripped 8 bases from V and 6 bases from J, with 13 bases between. This CDR3 spans 13 amino acids. CDR3 sequence reads: CASQGQSDEKLFF. CDR3 coding DNA: TGCGCCAGCCAGGGACAATCGGATGAAAAACTGTTTTTT.

The V call is TRBV6-5, the J call TRBJ2-3, with 7 bases identical to TRBD1. CDR1 and CDR2 from the germline V gene are MNHEY and SVGAGI. This CDR3 spans 15 amino acids. With V trimmed by 0 bases and J by 5 bases, 5 bases remained unmatched. CDR3 region: CASSYSRGNRDTQYF. The CDR3 region has the DNA TGTGCCAGCAGTTACTCCAGGGGGAACAGAGATACGCAGTATTTT.

The V gene is TRBV30, the J gene TRBJ1-2; D gene uncertain. The V end lost 2 bases, the J end lost 7 bases, and 14 bases lay between the germline ends. This CDR3 spans 13 amino acids. Germline V gives CDR1 GTSNPN, CDR2 SVGIG (reference sequence). CDR3 DNA sequence: TGTGCCTGGAGTATCCAGGACTTTGGTGGCTACACCTTC. Its translation is CAWSIQDFGGYTF.